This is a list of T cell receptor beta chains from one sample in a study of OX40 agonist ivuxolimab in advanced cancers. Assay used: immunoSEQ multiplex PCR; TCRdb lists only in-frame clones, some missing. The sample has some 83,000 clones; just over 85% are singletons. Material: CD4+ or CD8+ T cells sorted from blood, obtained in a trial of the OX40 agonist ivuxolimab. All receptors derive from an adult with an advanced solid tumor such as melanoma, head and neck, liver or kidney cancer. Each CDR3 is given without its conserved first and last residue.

cdr3_aa: ASSRDRGEQF
v_call: TRBV19
j_call: TRBJ2-1

cdr3_aa: ASTNHWDIQFGYGYT
v_call: TRBV19
j_call: TRBJ1-2

cdr3_aa: ASTRGGPTNQPQH
v_call: TRBV6-6
j_call: TRBJ1-5

cdr3_aa: ASSLRTGDLLLF
v_call: TRBV5-1
j_call: TRBJ2-1

cdr3_aa: AWSEGDYQPQH
v_call: TRBV30
j_call: TRBJ1-5

cdr3_aa: ATHVAGPGYNEQF
v_call: TRBV10-3
j_call: TRBJ2-1

cdr3_aa: ASSLRFSGRADETQY
v_call: TRBV7-9
j_call: TRBJ2-5

cdr3_aa: ASSPGNRRGNTIY
v_call: TRBV7-2
j_call: TRBJ1-3

cdr3_aa: ASNVEGTYGYT
v_call: TRBV5-1
j_call: TRBJ1-2

cdr3_aa: ASSQEAGVRTGELF
v_call: TRBV4-3
j_call: TRBJ2-2

cdr3_aa: ASSRQRGGRTDTQY
v_call: TRBV4-2
j_call: TRBJ2-3

cdr3_aa: ASSVGTGISETQY
v_call: TRBV7-3
j_call: TRBJ2-5

cdr3_aa: ASSRGVYEQY
v_call: TRBV6-5
j_call: TRBJ2-7

cdr3_aa: ASSSTSGRTGELF
v_call: TRBV11-2
j_call: TRBJ2-2

cdr3_aa: ASHPGPGVYEQY
v_call: TRBV6-1
j_call: TRBJ2-7

cdr3_aa: ASSRSGTYEQY
v_call: TRBV7-3
j_call: TRBJ2-7

cdr3_aa: ASSGVLTDTQY
v_call: TRBV5-1
j_call: TRBJ2-3

cdr3_aa: ASSKGGSYTGELF
v_call: TRBV21-1
j_call: TRBJ2-2

cdr3_aa: ASSPSGFLNIQY
v_call: TRBV11-2
j_call: TRBJ2-4

cdr3_aa: ASSPDRGGGYGYT
v_call: TRBV18
j_call: TRBJ1-2

cdr3_aa: ASKRDGSTGELF
v_call: TRBV7-2
j_call: TRBJ2-2

cdr3_aa: ATTSFRNEQF
v_call: TRBV10-3
j_call: TRBJ2-1

cdr3_aa: ASSLLSVRGYSEAF
v_call: TRBV7-8
j_call: TRBJ1-1

cdr3_aa: ASSEVRNIQY
v_call: TRBV6-1
j_call: TRBJ2-4

cdr3_aa: ASSLVRSQPQH
v_call: TRBV7-2
j_call: TRBJ1-5

cdr3_aa: ASSYSRGSEQF
v_call: TRBV6-6
j_call: TRBJ2-1

cdr3_aa: ASSFVTGELF
v_call: TRBV11-3
j_call: TRBJ2-2

cdr3_aa: ASRDRFVDEQY
v_call: TRBV5-1
j_call: TRBJ2-7

cdr3_aa: ASSATGSSKETQY
v_call: TRBV5-1
j_call: TRBJ2-5

cdr3_aa: ASSLSGSGRYGYT
v_call: TRBV27
j_call: TRBJ1-2

cdr3_aa: ASSTTGQENTEAF
v_call: TRBV6-6
j_call: TRBJ1-1

cdr3_aa: AISENRGSYNEQF
v_call: TRBV10-3
j_call: TRBJ2-1

cdr3_aa: ASSLGAGGDYGYT
v_call: TRBV5-4
j_call: TRBJ1-2

cdr3_aa: SASTRDQQF
v_call: TRBV29-1
j_call: TRBJ2-1

cdr3_aa: ATRGQGGAYEQY
v_call: TRBV6-5
j_call: TRBJ2-7

cdr3_aa: ATSSRGYYGYT
v_call: TRBV19
j_call: TRBJ1-2

cdr3_aa: ASSQPTQRGSPDTQY
v_call: TRBV4-2
j_call: TRBJ2-3

cdr3_aa: ASTAAGTLGGNTIY
v_call: TRBV7-6
j_call: TRBJ1-3

cdr3_aa: ASSLDITPLH
v_call: TRBV11-2
j_call: TRBJ1-6

cdr3_aa: ASISTGNTEAF
v_call: TRBV2
j_call: TRBJ1-1

cdr3_aa: ASSSYREHDEQY
v_call: TRBV18
j_call: TRBJ2-7

cdr3_aa: SVTTSGRDPYEQY
v_call: TRBV29-1
j_call: TRBJ2-7

cdr3_aa: ASSLGLTNYGYT
v_call: TRBV11-1
j_call: TRBJ1-2

cdr3_aa: ASTKDTGNQPQH
v_call: TRBV2
j_call: TRBJ1-5

cdr3_aa: ASSFSAGGPQETQY
v_call: TRBV5-4
j_call: TRBJ2-5

cdr3_aa: ASSWGVSAPEQY
v_call: TRBV11-3
j_call: TRBJ2-7

cdr3_aa: ASSYPTDSTDTQY
v_call: TRBV6-6
j_call: TRBJ2-3

cdr3_aa: ASSEAAGGVGSPLH
v_call: TRBV2
j_call: TRBJ1-6

cdr3_aa: ASSLDVRPGGSSGANVLT
v_call: TRBV5-5
j_call: TRBJ2-6

cdr3_aa: ASKNRGGTDTQY
v_call: TRBV27
j_call: TRBJ2-3

cdr3_aa: ASSLRDYSNQPQH
v_call: TRBV28
j_call: TRBJ1-5

cdr3_aa: ASSQGIGGTPNEKLF
v_call: TRBV4-2
j_call: TRBJ1-4

cdr3_aa: ASSQGTGRYEQY
v_call: TRBV7-2
j_call: TRBJ2-7

cdr3_aa: ASHRGTRNNEQF
v_call: TRBV28
j_call: TRBJ2-1

cdr3_aa: ASEALAGTGAWEQY
v_call: TRBV2
j_call: TRBJ2-7

cdr3_aa: ASSGWGGYT
v_call: TRBV19
j_call: TRBJ1-2

cdr3_aa: ASSFGQLNSPLH
v_call: TRBV5-6
j_call: TRBJ1-6